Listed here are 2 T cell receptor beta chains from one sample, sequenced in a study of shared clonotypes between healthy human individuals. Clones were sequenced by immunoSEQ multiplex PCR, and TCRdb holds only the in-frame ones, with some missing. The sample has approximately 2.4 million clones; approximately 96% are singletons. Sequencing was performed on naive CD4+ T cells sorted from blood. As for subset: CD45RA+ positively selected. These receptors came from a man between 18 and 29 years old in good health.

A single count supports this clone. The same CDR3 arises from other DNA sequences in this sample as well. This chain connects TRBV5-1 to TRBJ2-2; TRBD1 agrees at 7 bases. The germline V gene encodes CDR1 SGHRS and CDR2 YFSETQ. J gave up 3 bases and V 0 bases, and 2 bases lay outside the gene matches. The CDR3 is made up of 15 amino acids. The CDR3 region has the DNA TGCGCCAGCAGCTTGGGACAGGGAGACACCGGGGAGCTGTTTTTT. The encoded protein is CASSLGQGDTGELFF.

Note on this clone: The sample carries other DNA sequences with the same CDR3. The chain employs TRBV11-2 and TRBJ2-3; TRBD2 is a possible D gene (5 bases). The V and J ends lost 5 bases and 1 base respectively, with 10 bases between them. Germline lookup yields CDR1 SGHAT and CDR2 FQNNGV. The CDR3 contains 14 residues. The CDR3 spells CASSPRGGTDTQYF. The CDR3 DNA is TGTGCCAGCAGCCCCCGGGGAGGCACAGATACGCAGTATTTT.